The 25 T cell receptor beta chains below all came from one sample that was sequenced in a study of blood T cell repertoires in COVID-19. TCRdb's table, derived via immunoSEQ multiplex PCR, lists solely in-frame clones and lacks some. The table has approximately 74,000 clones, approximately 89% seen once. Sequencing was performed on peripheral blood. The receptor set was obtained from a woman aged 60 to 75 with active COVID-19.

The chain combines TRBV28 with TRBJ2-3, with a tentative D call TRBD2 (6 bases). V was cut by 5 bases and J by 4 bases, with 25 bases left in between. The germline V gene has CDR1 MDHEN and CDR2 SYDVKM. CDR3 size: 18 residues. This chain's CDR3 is CASSLKKGLPSGADTQYF. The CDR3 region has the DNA TGTGCCAGCAGTCTCAAAAAGGGACTCCCATCGGGGGCAGATACGCAGTATTTT.

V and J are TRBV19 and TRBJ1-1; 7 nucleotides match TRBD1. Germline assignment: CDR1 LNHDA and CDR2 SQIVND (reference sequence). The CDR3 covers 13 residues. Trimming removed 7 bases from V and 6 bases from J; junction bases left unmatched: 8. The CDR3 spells CASTQQGRPEAFF. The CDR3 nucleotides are TGTGCCAGTACCCAACAGGGGCGGCCTGAAGCTTTCTTT.

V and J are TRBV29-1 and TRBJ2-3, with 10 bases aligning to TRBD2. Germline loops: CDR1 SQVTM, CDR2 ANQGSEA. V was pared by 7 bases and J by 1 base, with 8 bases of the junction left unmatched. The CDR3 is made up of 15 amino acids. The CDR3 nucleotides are TGCAGCGGGCTAGCGGGAGTCGGGGGCACAGATACGCAGTATTTT. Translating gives CSGLAGVGGTDTQYF.

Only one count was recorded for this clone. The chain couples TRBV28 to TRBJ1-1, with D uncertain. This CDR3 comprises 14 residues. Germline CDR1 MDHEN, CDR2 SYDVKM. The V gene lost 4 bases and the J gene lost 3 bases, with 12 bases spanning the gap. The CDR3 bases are TGTGCCAGCAGTTCCTTCCCCCACTACACTGAAGCTTTCTTT. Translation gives CASSSFPHYTEAFF.

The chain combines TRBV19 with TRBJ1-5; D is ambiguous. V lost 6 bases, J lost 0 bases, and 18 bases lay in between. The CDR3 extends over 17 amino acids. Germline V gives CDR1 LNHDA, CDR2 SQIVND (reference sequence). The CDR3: CASRLRHMGGSNQPQHF. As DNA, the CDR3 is TGTGCCAGTAGACTACGACACATGGGAGGTAGCAATCAGCCCCAGCATTTT.

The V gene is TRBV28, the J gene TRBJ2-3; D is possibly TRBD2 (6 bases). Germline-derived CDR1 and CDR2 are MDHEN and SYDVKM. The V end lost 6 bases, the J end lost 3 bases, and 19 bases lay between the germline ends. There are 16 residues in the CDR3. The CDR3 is CASSPAGLAKTDTQYF. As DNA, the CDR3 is TGTGCCAGCAGCCCTGCGGGCCTAGCGAAAACAGATACGCAGTATTTT.

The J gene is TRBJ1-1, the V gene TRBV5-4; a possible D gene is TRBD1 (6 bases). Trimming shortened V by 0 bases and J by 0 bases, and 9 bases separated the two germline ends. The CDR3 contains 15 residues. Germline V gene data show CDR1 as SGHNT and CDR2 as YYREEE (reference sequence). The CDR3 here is CASSLAAGVNTEAFF. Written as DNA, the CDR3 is TGTGCCAGCAGCTTGGCGGCAGGGGTGAACACTGAAGCTTTCTTT.

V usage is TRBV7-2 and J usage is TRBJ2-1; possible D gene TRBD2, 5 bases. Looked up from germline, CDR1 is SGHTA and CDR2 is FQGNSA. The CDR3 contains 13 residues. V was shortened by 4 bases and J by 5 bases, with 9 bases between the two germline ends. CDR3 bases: TGTGCCAGCAGCTCCACGCGGGACAATGAGCAGTTCTTC. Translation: CASSSTRDNEQFF.

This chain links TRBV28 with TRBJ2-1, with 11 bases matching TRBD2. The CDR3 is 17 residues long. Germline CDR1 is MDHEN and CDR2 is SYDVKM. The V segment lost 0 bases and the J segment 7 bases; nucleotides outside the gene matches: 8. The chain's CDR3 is CASSLWIAGGPGNEQFF. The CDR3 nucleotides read TGTGCCAGCAGTTTATGGATAGCGGGAGGGCCAGGGAATGAGCAGTTCTTC.

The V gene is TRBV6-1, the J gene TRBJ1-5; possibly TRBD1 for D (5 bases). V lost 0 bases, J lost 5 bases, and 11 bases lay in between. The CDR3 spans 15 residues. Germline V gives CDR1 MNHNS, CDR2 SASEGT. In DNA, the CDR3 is TGTGCCAGCAGTGAAGCAGCTCAGGGTTATCAGCCCCAGCATTTT. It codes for CASSEAAQGYQPQHF.

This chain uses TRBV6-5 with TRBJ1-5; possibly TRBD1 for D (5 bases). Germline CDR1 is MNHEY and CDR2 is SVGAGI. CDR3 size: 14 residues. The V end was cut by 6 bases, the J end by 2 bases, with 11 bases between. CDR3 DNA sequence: TGTGCCAGCAGCTACGACAGTGGCAATCAGCCCCAGCATTTT. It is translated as CASSYDSGNQPQHF.

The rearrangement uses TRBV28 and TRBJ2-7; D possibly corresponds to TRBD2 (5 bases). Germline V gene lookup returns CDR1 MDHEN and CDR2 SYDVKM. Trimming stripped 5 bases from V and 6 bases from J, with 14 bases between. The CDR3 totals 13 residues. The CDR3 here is CASSPNGRVEQYF. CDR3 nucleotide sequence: TGTGCCAGCAGTCCAAACGGGCGGGTCGAGCAGTACTTC. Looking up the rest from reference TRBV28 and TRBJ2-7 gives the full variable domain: DVKVTQSSRYLVKRTGEKVFLECVQDMDHENMFWYRQDPGLGLRLIYFSYDVKMKEKGDIPEGYSVSREKKERFSLILESASTNQTSMYLCASSPNGRVEQYFGPGTRLTVT.

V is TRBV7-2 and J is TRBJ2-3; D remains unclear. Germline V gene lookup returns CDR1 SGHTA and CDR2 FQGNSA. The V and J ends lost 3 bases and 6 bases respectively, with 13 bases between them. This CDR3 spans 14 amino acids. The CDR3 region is CASSLGSIVDTQYF. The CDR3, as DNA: TGTGCCAGCAGCTTGGGCAGCATCGTTGATACGCAGTATTTT.

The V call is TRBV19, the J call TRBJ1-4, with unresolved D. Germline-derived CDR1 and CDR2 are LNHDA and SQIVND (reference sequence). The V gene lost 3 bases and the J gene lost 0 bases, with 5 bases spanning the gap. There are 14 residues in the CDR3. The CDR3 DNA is TGTGCCAGTAGTATGGGAGCAACTAATGAAAAACTGTTTTTT. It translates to CASSMGATNEKLFF.

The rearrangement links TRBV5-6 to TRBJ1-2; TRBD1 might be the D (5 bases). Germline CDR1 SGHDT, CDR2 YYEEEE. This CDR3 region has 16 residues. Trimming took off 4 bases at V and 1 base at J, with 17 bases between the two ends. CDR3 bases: TGTGCCAGCAGCGCCGGACATGCCCTCCTTAACTATGGCTACACCTTC. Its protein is CASSAGHALLNYGYTF.

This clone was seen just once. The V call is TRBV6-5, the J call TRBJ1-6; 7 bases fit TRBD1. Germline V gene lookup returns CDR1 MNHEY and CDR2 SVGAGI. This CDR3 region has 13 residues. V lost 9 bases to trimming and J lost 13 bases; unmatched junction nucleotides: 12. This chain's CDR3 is CASRQGHLSPLHF. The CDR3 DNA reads TGTGCCAGTAGACAGGGACACCTCTCGCCCCTCCACTTT.

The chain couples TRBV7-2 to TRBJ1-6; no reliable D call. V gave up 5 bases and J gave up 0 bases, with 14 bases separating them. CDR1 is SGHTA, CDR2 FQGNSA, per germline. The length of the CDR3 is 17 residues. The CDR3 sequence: CASSPAAASSYNSPLHF. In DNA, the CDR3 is TGTGCCAGCAGCCCCGCTGCTGCGAGCTCCTATAATTCACCCCTCCACTTT.

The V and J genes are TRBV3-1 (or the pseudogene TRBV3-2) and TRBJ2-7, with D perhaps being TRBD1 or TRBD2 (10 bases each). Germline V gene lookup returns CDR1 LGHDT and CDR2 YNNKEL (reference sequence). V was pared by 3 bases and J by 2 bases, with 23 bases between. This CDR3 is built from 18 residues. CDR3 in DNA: TGTGCCAGCAGCCATGGGACAGGGGCTAGCGGGAGTCCCTACGAGCAGTACTTC. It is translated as CASSHGTGASGSPYEQYF.

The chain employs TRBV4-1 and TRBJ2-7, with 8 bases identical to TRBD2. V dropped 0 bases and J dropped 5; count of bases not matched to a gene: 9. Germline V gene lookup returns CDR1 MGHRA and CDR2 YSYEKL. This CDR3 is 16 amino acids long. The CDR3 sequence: CASSQDSGREVDEQYF. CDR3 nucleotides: TGCGCCAGCAGCCAAGATAGTGGGCGGGAGGTCGACGAGCAGTACTTC.

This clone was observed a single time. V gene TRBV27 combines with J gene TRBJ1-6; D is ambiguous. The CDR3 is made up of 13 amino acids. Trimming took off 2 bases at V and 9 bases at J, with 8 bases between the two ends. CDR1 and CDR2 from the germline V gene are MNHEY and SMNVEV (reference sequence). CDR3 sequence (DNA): TGTGCCAGCAGTTTAAGAGGAGGTTCACCCCTCCACTTT. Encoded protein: CASSLRGGSPLHF.

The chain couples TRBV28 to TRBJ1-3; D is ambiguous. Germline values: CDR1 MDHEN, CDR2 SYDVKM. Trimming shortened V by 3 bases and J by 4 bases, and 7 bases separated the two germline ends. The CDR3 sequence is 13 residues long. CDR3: CASSFHQGNTIYF. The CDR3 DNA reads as TGTGCCAGCAGTTTTCACCAGGGAAACACCATATATTTT. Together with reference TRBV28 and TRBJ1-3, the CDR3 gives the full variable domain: DVKVTQSSRYLVKRTGEKVFLECVQDMDHENMFWYRQDPGLGLRLIYFSYDVKMKEKGDIPEGYSVSREKKERFSLILESASTNQTSMYLCASSFHQGNTIYFGEGSWLTVV.

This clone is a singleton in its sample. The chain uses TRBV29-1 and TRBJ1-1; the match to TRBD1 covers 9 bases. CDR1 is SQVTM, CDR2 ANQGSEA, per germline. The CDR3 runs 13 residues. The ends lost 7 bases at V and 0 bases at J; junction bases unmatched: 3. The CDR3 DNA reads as TGCAGCGGGACAGGGGCCATGAACACTGAAGCTTTCTTT. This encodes CSGTGAMNTEAFF.

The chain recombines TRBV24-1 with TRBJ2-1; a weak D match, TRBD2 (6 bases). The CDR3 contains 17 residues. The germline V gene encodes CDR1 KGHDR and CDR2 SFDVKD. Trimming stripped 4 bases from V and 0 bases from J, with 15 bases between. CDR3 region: CATSDPGAGSSYNEQFF. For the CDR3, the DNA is TGTGCCACCAGTGACCCGGGCGCGGGGAGCTCCTACAATGAGCAGTTCTTC.

CDR3 loop: CSGQGNNEQFF. DNA of the CDR3: TGCAGTGGCCAGGGGAACAATGAGCAGTTCTTC. This chain connects TRBV20-1 to TRBJ2-1; tentatively, D is TRBD1 (6 bases). V lost 7 bases to trimming and J lost 5 bases, with 9 bases between them. The length of the CDR3 is 11 residues. Germline V gene data show CDR1 as DFQATT and CDR2 as SNEGSKA (reference sequence).

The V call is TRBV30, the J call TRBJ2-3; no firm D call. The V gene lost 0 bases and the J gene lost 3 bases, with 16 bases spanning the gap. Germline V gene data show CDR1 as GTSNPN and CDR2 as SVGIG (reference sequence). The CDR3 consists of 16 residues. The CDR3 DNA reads TGTGCCTGGAGTGTATTGAAGGCAGCGATTACAGATACGCAGTATTTT. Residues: CAWSVLKAAITDTQYF.